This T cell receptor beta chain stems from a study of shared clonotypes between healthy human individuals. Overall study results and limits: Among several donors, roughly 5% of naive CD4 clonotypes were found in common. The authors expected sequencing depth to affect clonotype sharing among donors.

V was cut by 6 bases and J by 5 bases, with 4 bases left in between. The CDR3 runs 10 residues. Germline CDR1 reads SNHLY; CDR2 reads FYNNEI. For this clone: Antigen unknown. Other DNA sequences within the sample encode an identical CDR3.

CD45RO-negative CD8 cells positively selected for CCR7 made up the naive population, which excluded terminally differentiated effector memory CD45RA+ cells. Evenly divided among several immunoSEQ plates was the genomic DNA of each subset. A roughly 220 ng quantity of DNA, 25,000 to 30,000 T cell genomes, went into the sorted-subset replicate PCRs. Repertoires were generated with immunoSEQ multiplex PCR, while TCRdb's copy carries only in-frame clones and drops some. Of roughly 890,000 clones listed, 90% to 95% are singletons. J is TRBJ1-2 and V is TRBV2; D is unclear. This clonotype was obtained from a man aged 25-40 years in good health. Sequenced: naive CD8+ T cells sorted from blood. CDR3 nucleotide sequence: TGTGCCAGCAGAGGGTATGGCTACACCTTC. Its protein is CASRGYGYTF.